The next 5 T cell receptor beta chains were all read from a single sample in a study of cytomegalovirus exposure and HLA in healthy donors (dated by TCRdb to about 2017). Libraries came from the immunoSEQ multiplex PCR assay. A mixture of 60 forward primers for TCR Vbeta segments and 13 reverse primers for TCR Jbeta segments was used in the multiplex PCR. Not all clones reach the TCRdb copy of this immuneACCESS table, which keeps in-frame sequences only. Checked studies attribute under half of the gap to unresolved V genes and leave the rest unexplained. This sample is represented by about 150,000 clones; over 65% of them were singletons. Clones ranked in the top ten supply 2% to 2.5% of the sample. The sample comprised PBMCs. Receptor source: a man between 25 and 39 years old in good health and CMV-seronegative.

The CDR3 DNA sequence: TGTGCCACCAGCAGAGAAAAAAGGGGGCGTTCCGGGGAGCTGTTTTTT. Translation gives CATSREKRGRSGELFF. This chain uses TRBV15 with TRBJ2-2; 7 bases agree with TRBD1. Looked up from germline, CDR1 is LNHNV and CDR2 is YYDKDF (reference sequence). J lost 6 bases, V lost 0 bases, and 7 bases had no gene match. This CDR3 spans 16 amino acids.

The rearrangement uses TRBV19 and TRBJ1-5; 7 nucleotides match TRBD1. This CDR3 is built from 15 residues. With 1 base clipped from V and 7 bases from J, the junction kept 7 bases outside the gene matches. Looked up from germline, CDR1 is LNHDA and CDR2 is SQIVND (reference sequence). CDR3 in amino acids: CASSIAQGGGQPQHF. The CDR3 nucleotides read TGTGCCAGTAGTATAGCCCAGGGGGGTGGACAGCCCCAGCATTTT.

This clone was detected only once. The CDR3: CASSQEDLTYYEQYF. The CDR3 DNA follows: TGCGCCAGCAGCCAAGAGGATCTGACTTACTACGAGCAGTACTTC. This chain connects TRBV4-3 to TRBJ2-7; D remains unclear. V was shortened by 0 bases and J by 3 bases, with 12 bases between the two germline ends. This CDR3 is built from 15 residues. Per the germline V gene, CDR1 is LGHNA and CDR2 is YSLEER.

The chain carries TRBV6-1 and TRBJ1-2; D is unclear. The CDR3 extends over 16 amino acids. Deletions cut 0 bases from V and 4 bases from J, with 15 bases between. Germline CDR1 and CDR2: MNHNS and SASEGT. The CDR3 DNA is TGTGCCAGCAGTGAAGCGATGGCTGTAAGTACCTATGGCTACACCTTC. Protein product: CASSEAMAVSTYGYTF.

The chain links TRBV19 to TRBJ2-7; D is undetermined. V was shortened by 5 bases and J by 5 bases, with 7 bases between the two germline ends. This CDR3 is 11 amino acids long. CDR1 is LNHDA, CDR2 SQIVND, per germline (reference sequence). This chain's CDR3 is CASSPSDEQYF. The DNA of the CDR3 is TGTGCCAGTAGTCCCTCTGACGAGCAGTACTTC.